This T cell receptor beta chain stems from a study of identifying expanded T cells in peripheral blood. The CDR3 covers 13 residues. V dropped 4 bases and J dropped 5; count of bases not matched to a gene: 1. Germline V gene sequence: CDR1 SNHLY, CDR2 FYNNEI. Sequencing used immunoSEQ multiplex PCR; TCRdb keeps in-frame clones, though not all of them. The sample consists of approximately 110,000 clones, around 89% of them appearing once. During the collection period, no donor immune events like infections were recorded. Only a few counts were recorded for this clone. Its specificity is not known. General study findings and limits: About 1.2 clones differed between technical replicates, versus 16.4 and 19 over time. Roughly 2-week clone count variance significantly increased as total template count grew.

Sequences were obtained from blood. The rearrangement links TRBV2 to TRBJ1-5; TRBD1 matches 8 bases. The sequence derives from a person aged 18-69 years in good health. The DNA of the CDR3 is TGTGCCAGCAGTGGGACAGGGTATCAGCCCCAGCATTTT. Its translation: CASSGTGYQPQHF.